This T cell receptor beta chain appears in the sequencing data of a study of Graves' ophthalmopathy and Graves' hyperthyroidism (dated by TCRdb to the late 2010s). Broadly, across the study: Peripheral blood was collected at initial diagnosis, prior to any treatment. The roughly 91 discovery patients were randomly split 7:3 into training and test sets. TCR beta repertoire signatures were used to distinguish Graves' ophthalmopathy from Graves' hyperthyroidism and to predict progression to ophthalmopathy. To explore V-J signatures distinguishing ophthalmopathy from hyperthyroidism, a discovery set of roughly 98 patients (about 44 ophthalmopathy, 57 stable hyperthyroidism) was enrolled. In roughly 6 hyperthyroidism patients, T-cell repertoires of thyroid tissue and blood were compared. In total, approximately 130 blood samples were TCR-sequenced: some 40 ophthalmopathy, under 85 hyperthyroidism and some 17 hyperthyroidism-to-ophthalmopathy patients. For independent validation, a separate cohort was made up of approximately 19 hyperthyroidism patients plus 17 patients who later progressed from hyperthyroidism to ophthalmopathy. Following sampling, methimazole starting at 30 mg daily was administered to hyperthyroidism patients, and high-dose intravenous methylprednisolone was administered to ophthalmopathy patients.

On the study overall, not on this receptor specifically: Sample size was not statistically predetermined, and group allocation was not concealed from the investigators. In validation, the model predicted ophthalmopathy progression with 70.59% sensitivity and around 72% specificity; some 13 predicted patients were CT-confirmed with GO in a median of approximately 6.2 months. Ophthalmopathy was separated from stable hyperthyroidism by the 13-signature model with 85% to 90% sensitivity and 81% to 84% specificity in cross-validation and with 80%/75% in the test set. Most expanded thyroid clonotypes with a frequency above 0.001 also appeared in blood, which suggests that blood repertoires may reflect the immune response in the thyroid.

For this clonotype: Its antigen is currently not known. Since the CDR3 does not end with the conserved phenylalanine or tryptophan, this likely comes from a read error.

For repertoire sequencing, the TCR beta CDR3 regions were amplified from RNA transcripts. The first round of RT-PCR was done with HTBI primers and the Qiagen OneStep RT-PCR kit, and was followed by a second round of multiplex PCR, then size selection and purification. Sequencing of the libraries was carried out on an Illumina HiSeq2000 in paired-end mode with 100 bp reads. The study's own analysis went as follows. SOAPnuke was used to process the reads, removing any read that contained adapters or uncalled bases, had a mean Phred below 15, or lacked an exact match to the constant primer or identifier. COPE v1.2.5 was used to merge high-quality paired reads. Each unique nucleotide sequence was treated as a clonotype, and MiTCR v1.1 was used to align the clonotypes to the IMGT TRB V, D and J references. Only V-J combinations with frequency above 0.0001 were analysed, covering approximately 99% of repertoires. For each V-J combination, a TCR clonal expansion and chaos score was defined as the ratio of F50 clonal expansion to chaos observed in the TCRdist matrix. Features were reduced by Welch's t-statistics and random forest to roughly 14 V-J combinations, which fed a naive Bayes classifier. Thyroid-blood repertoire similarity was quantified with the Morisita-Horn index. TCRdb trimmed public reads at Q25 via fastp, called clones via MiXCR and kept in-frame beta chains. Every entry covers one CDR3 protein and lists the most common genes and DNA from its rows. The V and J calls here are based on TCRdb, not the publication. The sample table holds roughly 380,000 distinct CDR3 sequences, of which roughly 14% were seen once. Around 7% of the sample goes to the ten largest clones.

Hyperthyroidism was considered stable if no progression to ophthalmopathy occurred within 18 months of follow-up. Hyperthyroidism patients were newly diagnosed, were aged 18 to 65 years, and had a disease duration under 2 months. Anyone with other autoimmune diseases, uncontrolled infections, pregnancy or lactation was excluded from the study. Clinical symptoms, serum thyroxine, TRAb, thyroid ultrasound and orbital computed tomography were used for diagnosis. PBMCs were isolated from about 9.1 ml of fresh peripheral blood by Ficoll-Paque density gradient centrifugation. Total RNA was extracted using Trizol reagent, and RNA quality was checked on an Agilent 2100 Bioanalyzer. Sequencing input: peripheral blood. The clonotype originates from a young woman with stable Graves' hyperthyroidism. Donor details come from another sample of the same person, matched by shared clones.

The CDR3 loop reads CASSLGAFQGQGYTV. The DNA is TGTGCCAGCAGCTTGGGAGCCTTCCAGGGTCAGGGCTACACCGTC. The V and J genes are TRBV7-9 and TRBJ1-2; TRBD1 could be the D gene, as 5 bases match. Termini included, the CDR3 measures 15 amino acids. This entry keeps only the CDR3 DNA: 45 bases, framed from base 1. Sequences SEHNR (CDR1) and FQNEAQ (CDR2) are obtained from the germline V gene (reference sequence). The V and J ends are trimmed by 3 bases and 8 bases, leaving 19 bases between them.